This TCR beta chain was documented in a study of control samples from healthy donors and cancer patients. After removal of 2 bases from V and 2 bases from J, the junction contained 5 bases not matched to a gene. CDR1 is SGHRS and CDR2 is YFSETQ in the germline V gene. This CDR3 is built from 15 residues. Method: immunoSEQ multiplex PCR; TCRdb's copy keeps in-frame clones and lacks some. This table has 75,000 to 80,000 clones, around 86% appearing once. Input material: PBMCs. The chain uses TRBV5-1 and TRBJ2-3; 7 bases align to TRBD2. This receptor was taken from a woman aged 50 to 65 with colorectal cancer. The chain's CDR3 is CASSLWSGATDTQYF. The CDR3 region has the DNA TGCGCCAGCAGCTTATGGAGCGGGGCCACAGATACGCAGTATTTT.